Listed below are T cell receptor beta chains from one sample, sequenced in a study of T cell changes during pregnancy in multiple sclerosis. The method was immunoSEQ multiplex PCR; TCRdb's version includes in-frame clones alone and lacks a portion of them. The sample has 90,000 to 120,000 clones; 92% are singletons. Sequences were derived from peripheral blood, sampled in the third trimester of pregnancy. These receptors all stem from a female donor in good health, enrolled as a control in a pregnancy study. The conserved cysteine and the conserved F or W are not part of the CDR3 here. A D gene is named only where the DNA matches it firmly.

V	J	D	CDR3
TRBV13	TRBJ1-2	NA	ASSLGGAANYGYT
TRBV6-6	TRBJ2-7	TRBD2	ASRGPGGQY
TRBV18	TRBJ2-5	TRBD1	ASSPSGQGSQETQY
TRBV7-9	TRBJ1-2	NA	ASSLGQSYGYT
TRBV9	TRBJ2-7	NA	ASSVEGGGNYEQY
TRBV27	TRBJ1-4	TRBD1	ASRTGGYNEKLF
TRBV7-8	TRBJ1-1	NA	ASSLGQGPTEAF
TRBV14	TRBJ2-3	TRBD2	ASSQDRGLAGTDTQY
TRBV6-5	TRBJ2-7	TRBD1	ASGTGNSYEQY
TRBV27	TRBJ1-1	NA	ASSLLLGPNEAF
TRBV5-6	TRBJ2-5	NA	ASSLRRGLGETQY
TRBV7-9	TRBJ2-7	NA	ATVGRRGYEQY
TRBV5-1	TRBJ2-2	NA	ASSLNRDANTGELF
TRBV5-1	TRBJ1-2	TRBD1	ASSPRTGVTDGYT
TRBV9	TRBJ2-5	TRBD2	ASSAGLAGGETQY
TRBV6-1	TRBJ2-6	NA	ASKQAGANVLT
TRBV5-6	TRBJ1-1	NA	ASSPGGDTEAF
TRBV27	TRBJ1-6	TRBD1	ASSLDRVNSPLH
TRBV7-2	TRBJ2-3	NA	ASSLGGLDTQY
TRBV7-2	TRBJ1-4	NA	ASSPRRRGKLF
TRBV9	TRBJ1-1	NA	ASSVEAGLRNTEAF
TRBV19	TRBJ1-1	TRBD1	ASSRDSAAF
TRBV6-5	TRBJ2-1	NA	ASSYGAGYSYNEQF
TRBV19	TRBJ2-2	NA	ASSNRGGTGELF
TRBV19	TRBJ1-2	TRBD1	ASRQRGTGGSYGYT
TRBV2	TRBJ1-2	TRBD1	ASRAGTGRNYGYT
TRBV4-3	TRBJ1-2	NA	ASSQDSFRTVANYGYT
TRBV19	TRBJ2-1	TRBD1	ASKRDSNNEQF
TRBV7-2	TRBJ1-6	NA	AGGRGGYNSPLH
TRBV30	TRBJ1-2	NA	AWSVPGHRSGYT
TRBV7-9	TRBJ1-1	NA	ASSLSFEAF
TRBV30	TRBJ1-1	TRBD1	AWSAGVGQGPARAF
TRBV27	TRBJ2-7	NA	ASNEEYEQY
TRBV5-1	TRBJ2-1	NA	ASSSGFPGGEQF
TRBV5-4	TRBJ1-3	NA	ASSPGEIRSGNTIY
TRBV6-5	TRBJ2-1	NA	ASSLGQSSYNEQF
TRBV19	TRBJ1-3	TRBD1	ASSIGTGFSGNTIY
TRBV27	TRBJ2-5	NA	ASSLGLMETQY
TRBV5-8	TRBJ1-3	NA	ASSLPGVNTIY
TRBV9	TRBJ1-2	TRBD1	ASRERTGRYGYT
TRBV30	TRBJ2-3	TRBD2	AWSGRRLAGTDTQY
TRBV9	TRBJ2-2	TRBD1	ASSPRQGSGELF
TRBV6-1	TRBJ1-1	NA	ASSERGGTEAF
TRBV19	TRBJ2-7	TRBD1	ASRPRDRPDEQY
TRBV28	TRBJ1-2	TRBD1	ASSPVQGQGGGYT
TRBV5-4	TRBJ1-4	TRBD1	ASSPGQVRSREKLF
TRBV5-4	TRBJ2-7	NA	ASSRDLAAYEQY
TRBV9	TRBJ2-1	TRBD2	ASSPSGGAYNEQF
TRBV19	TRBJ1-3	NA	ASTLQSSGNTIY
TRBV6-4	TRBJ2-7	NA	ASTPRVTFHEQY
TRBV18	TRBJ2-7	NA	ASSPRDSPYEQY
TRBV9	TRBJ1-1	NA	ASSPTTVPNPEAF
TRBV30	TRBJ1-2	TRBD1	AWSVPGQGIYYGYT
TRBV9	TRBJ2-2	TRBD2	ASSVGPGGNTGELF
TRBV30	TRBJ1-3	NA	AWSGGYGNTIY
TRBV5-1	TRBJ2-7	NA	ASSLESGKSYEQY
TRBV6-5	TRBJ1-5	NA	ASSGTIEEPQH
TRBV19	TRBJ1-2	TRBD1	ASSRDRWGYT
TRBV7-8	TRBJ2-3	TRBD2	ASSPSGAGTQY
TRBV4-2	TRBJ1-2	TRBD1	ASSQEIGTGASYGYT